At least ten counts were recorded for the clone carrying this T cell receptor beta chain. As yet, its antigen is unknown. Unique molecular identifiers were used in preparing the TCRbeta library. TCRdb called the PCR reads again in MiXCR, with one record for every CDR3 protein. The table records about 300,000 distinct CDR3 sequences, 9.5% to 13% of them present only once. Germline lookup yields CDR1 MNHEY and CDR2 SVGAGI. The CDR3 totals 15 residues. V dropped 1 base and J dropped 6; count of bases not matched to a gene: 6. These data come from a study of T-cell reconstitution after alpha-beta-depleted transplantation in children. Study-level results: Counts and diversity of T cells one year after transplant came mostly from newly produced T cells. Surviving recipient T cells and thymic progenitors produced the high day-60 TCRbeta diversity seen in some patients. Two months or so post-transplant, alpha-beta T cells reportedly derived from several hundred expanded graft clones.

The chain recombines TRBV6-5 with TRBJ2-3; 8 bases align to TRBD2. The receptor was derived from a boy under two years old with acute myeloid leukemia, due to receive a stem cell transplant. The sequences come from PBMCs, collected before TCRalphabeta/CD19-depleted stem cell transplant. This chain's CDR3 is CASSYFPGTRDTQYF. CDR3 DNA: TGTGCCAGCAGTTACTTCCCCGGGACTAGGGATACGCAGTATTTT.